This paragraph reports one T cell receptor (beta chain). These data originate in a study of CD8 T cells in ankylosing spondylitis. Quantitative 5'-RACE was performed with molecular barcodes, and it yielded the TCR beta libraries. TCRdb analysed the 5' RACE reads with MiXCR anew, one entry per CDR3 protein. The repertoire holds about 250,000 distinct CDR3 sequences, with 30% to 35% as singletons. This CDR3 is 17 amino acids long. Germline trimming cut 3 bases from V and 6 bases from J; bases unmatched to any gene: 13. Germline-derived CDR1 and CDR2 are DFQATT and SNEGSKA (reference sequence). The receptor was isolated from a male donor with ankylosing spondylitis or in good health (not recorded which). The chain uses TRBV20-1 and TRBJ2-2; 10 nucleotides agree with TRBD2. The sample comprised blood, either unsorted or a sorted T cell fraction (not recorded which). CDR3 amino acids: CSASATSSGGAPGELFF. The CDR3 bases are TGCAGTGCTAGCGCCACTTCCAGCGGGGGGGCCCCCGGGGAGCTGTTTTTT.